This TCR beta chain is from a study of shared clonotypes between healthy human individuals. CDR3 size: 14 residues. Trimming stripped 6 bases from V and 9 bases from J, with 20 bases between. Germline V gives CDR1 MDHEN, CDR2 SYDVKM. Sequenced by immunoSEQ multiplex PCR; TCRdb stores in-frame clones only, minus some. In the table there are 950,000 to 1,200,000 clones, 70% to 85% of which are singletons. The clonotype was recovered from a man between 18 and 29 years old in good health. Some clones in this sample may be carry-over from other donors' samples. The sequenced sample was memory CD4+ T cells from PBMCs. Noted subset: CD45RA-negative fraction. V gene TRBV28 combines with J gene TRBJ2-5; D remains ambiguous. CDR3: CASSRVGFDEAQYF. CDR3 coding DNA: TGTGCCAGCAGCCGCGTGGGCTTTGATGAGGCCCAGTACTTC.